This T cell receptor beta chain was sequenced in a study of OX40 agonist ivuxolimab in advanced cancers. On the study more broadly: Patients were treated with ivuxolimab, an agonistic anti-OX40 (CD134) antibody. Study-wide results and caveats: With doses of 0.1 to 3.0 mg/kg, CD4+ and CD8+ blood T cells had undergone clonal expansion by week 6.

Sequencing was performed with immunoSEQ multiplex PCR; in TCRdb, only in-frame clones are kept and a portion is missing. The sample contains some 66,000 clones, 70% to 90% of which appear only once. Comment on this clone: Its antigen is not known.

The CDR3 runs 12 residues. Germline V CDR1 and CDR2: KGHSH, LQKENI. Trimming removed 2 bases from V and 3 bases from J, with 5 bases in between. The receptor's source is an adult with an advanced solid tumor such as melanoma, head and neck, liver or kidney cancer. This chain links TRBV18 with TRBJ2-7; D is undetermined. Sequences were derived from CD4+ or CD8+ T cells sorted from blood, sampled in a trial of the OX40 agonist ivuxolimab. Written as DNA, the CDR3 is TGTGCCAGCTCACCAACAGACTACGAGCAGTACTTC. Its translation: CASSPTDYEQYF.